These 14 T cell receptor beta chains were sequenced from one sample in a study of control samples from healthy donors and cancer patients. Profiled with immunoSEQ multiplex PCR; TCRdb holds only in-frame clones, not every one. The repertoire holds about 160,000 clones, around 96% seen once, with about 0.94% in the top ten. Sequencing input: blood. The receptors derive from a woman between 25 and 40 years old in good health.

The J gene is TRBJ1-1, the V gene TRBV2; 7 bases fit TRBD1. Per germline, CDR1 SNHLY and CDR2 FYNNEI. The ends lost 6 bases at V and 0 bases at J; junction bases unmatched: 7. The CDR3 is 15 residues long. Here the CDR3 DNA reads TGTGCCAGCAGGGACAGGACTAACATGAACACTGAAGCTTTCTTT. Residues: CASRDRTNMNTEAFF.

This chain connects TRBV25-1 to TRBJ1-2; D might be TRBD1 (5 bases). V was pared by 6 bases and J by 4 bases, with 9 bases between. There are 12 residues in the CDR3. Germline values: CDR1 MGHDK, CDR2 SYGVNS. The CDR3 sequence is CASRGLPYGYTF. As DNA, the CDR3 is TGTGCCAGCAGGGGGCTCCCCTATGGCTACACCTTC.

The rearrangement joins TRBV5-4 to TRBJ2-1; TRBD2 matches 10 bases. V lost 0 bases and J lost 2; bases outside the gene matches: 2. CDR1 is SGHNT and CDR2 is YYREEE in the germline V gene (reference sequence). The CDR3 runs to 16 residues. The CDR3 is CASSLGAGGAYNEQFF. The CDR3 DNA sequence: TGTGCCAGCAGCTTGGGAGCGGGAGGGGCCTACAATGAGCAGTTCTTC. The whole variable domain, remainder taken from reference TRBV5-4 and TRBJ2-1, is ETGVTQSPTHLIKTRGQQVTLRCSSQSGHNTVSWYQQALGQGPQFIFQYYREEENGRGNFPPRFSGLQFPNYSSELNVNALELDDSALYLCASSLGAGGAYNEQFFGPGTRLTVL.

The chain couples TRBV5-5 to TRBJ1-4; no definite D call. The CDR3 is 15 residues long. With 4 bases removed from V and 6 bases from J, the gap between germline ends came to 16 bases. Germline CDR1 and CDR2: SGHKS and YYEKEE (reference sequence). Written as DNA, the CDR3 is TGTGCCAGCAGCCTGAGATACCCTACTTATGAAAAACTGTTTTTT. Protein sequence: CASSLRYPTYEKLFF.

J is TRBJ1-4 and V is TRBV28; a weak D match, TRBD1 (6 bases). The V gene lost 4 bases and the J gene lost 7 bases, with 19 bases spanning the gap. There are 16 residues in the CDR3. In germline, CDR1 is MDHEN, CDR2 SYDVKM. CDR3 coding DNA: TGTGCCAGCAGTTCGTCGGAGGGGGGCTTTGGTGAAAAACTGTTTTTT. The encoded protein is CASSSSEGGFGEKLFF.

The chain employs TRBV5-1 and TRBJ2-7; the D is unclear. The V end lost 0 bases, the J end lost 6 bases, and 16 bases lay between the germline ends. Germline assignment: CDR1 SGHRS and CDR2 YFSETQ. The CDR3 is made up of 15 amino acids. CDR3 region: CASSLGHVGYGEQYF. In DNA form, the CDR3 reads TGCGCCAGCAGCTTGGGTCATGTGGGGTATGGCGAGCAGTACTTC. Full variable domain (missing parts from reference TRBV5-1 and TRBJ2-7): KAGVTQTPRYLIKTRGQQVTLSCSPISGHRSVSWYQQTPGQGLQFLFEYFSETQRNKGNFPGRFSGRQFSNSRSEMNVSTLELGDSALYLCASSLGHVGYGEQYFGPGTRLTVT.

The DNA for the CDR3 is TGTGCCAGCAGTTCGAGCCCCAATGGACCCTATGGCTACACCTTC. This gives the protein CASSSSPNGPYGYTF. This chain connects TRBV6-5 to TRBJ1-2; no definite D call. Germline V gives CDR1 MNHEY, CDR2 SVGAGI. Between the trimmed V and J ends, which lost 4 bases and 4 bases, there was a span of 16 bases. This CDR3 has 15 amino acids.

J is TRBJ2-7 and V is TRBV18; TRBD2 aligns across 7 bases. The CDR3 covers 15 residues. Germline trimming cut 3 bases from V and 2 bases from J; bases unmatched to any gene: 7. Per germline, CDR1 KGHSH and CDR2 LQKENI. CDR3 sequence: CASSPWDYNPYEQYF. The CDR3, as DNA: TGTGCCAGCTCACCTTGGGACTACAATCCCTACGAGCAGTACTTC.

The chain links TRBV23-1 to TRBJ2-1; 11 positions match TRBD1. TRBV23-1 is noted as an ORF with a role that remains uncertain. V was pared by 2 bases and J by 4 bases, with 13 bases of the junction left unmatched. This CDR3 comprises 19 residues. The CDR3 sequence is CASSQVTGTGGLAYNEQFF. CDR3 nucleotide sequence: TGCGCCAGCAGTCAAGTCACCGGGACAGGGGGACTAGCTTACAATGAGCAGTTCTTC.

The V gene is TRBV12-3 or TRBV12-4, the J gene TRBJ2-7; no definite D call. Trimming pared 3 bases from V and 2 bases from J, leaving 5 bases between. This CDR3 spans 12 amino acids. Written as DNA, the CDR3 is TGTGCCAGCAGTTTCGGCGCCTACGAGCAGTACTTC. This codes for CASSFGAYEQYF.

V and J are TRBV25-1 and TRBJ1-2; D not certain. Trimming stripped 8 bases from V and 8 bases from J, with 12 bases between. Germline V gene sequence: CDR1 MGHDK, CDR2 SYGVNS. The CDR3 extends over 11 amino acids. The CDR3 bases are TGTGCCAGCCAGAGATCAGGCGGCTACACCTTC. Protein: CASQRSGGYTF.

The V call is TRBV9, the J call TRBJ2-2; 15 bases agree with TRBD2. This CDR3 comprises 17 residues. The germline V gene encodes CDR1 SGDLS and CDR2 YYNGEE. The V gene end was trimmed by 1 base and the J gene end by 5 bases; junction bases not matched to a gene: 3. CDR3 sequence: CASSVSGTSGGTGELFF. The CDR3 region has the DNA TGTGCCAGCAGCGTATCCGGGACTAGCGGGGGGACCGGGGAGCTGTTTTTT.

The chain has TRBV11-2 and TRBJ2-3, with D perhaps matching TRBD2 (5 bases). Germline CDR1 and CDR2: SGHAT and FQNNGV. V shed 0 bases and J shed 5 bases, with 9 bases lying between them. The CDR3 length is 14 residues. The CDR3 loop reads CASSLDRGGDTQYF. The CDR3 DNA sequence: TGTGCCAGCAGCTTAGATCGGGGTGGAGATACGCAGTATTTT.

Here the CDR3 DNA reads TGTGCCAGCACCTATGACAGACCGAACACTGAAGCTTTCTTT. Translation gives CASTYDRPNTEAFF. V is TRBV6-5 and J is TRBJ1-1, with TRBD1 as a possible D gene (5 bases). This CDR3 is built from 14 residues. V was clipped by 7 bases and J by 1 base, with 13 bases between them. CDR1 and CDR2 (germline): MNHEY, SVGAGI.